This is a list of T cell receptor beta chains from one sample in a study of blood T cell repertoires in COVID-19. Generated by immunoSEQ multiplex PCR, the TCRdb table keeps only in-frame clones and is missing some. The table has roughly 200,000 clones, around 80% seen once. The source material was peripheral blood. The receptors stem from a human donor in a cohort sampled during active COVID-19. Both conserved end residues are part of each CDR3. The D gene is left open where the match is weak. Not all rows give a size; the values are once, few, many and, for expanded clones, a class.

TRBD1,TRBJ1-5,many,TRBV4-2,22,TGTGCCAGCAGCCAGGGAGCGTGGGGTTGGACAGGGGAGGGCATGGGCAATCAGCCCCAGCATTTT,CASSQGAWGWTGEGMGNQPQHF
-,TRBJ1-3,many,TRBV28,16,TGTGCCAGCAGGTCCCAGGGGCCCGAGACTGGAAACACCATATATTTT,CASRSQGPETGNTIYF
-,TRBJ1-1,-,TRBV5-4,16,TGTGCCAGCAGCTCGGTTAAGGGGGAAGGAAGCACTGAAGCTTTCTTT,CASSSVKGEGSTEAFF
-,TRBJ2-1,-,TRBV1,16,TGCACCAGCAGCCAAGATGAGAGCGGGAGGGCCAATGAGCAGTTCTTC,CTSSQDESGRANEQFF
-,TRBJ2-5,-,TRBV18,14,TGTGCCAGCTCACCCCGGGGTGTACAAGAGACCCAGTACTTC,CASSPRGVQETQYF
-,TRBJ2-1,-,TRBV7-9,14,TGTGCCACCCTCGACAGGAGTCCGGACAATGAGCAGTTCTTC,CATLDRSPDNEQFF
TRBD1,TRBJ2-1,-,TRBV6-5,15,TGTGCCAGCAGACCCCGGGACAGGGCCTTGAATGAGCAGTTCTTC,CASRPRDRALNEQFF
-,TRBJ2-1,many,TRBV28,11,TGTGCCAGCAGCCCAGAGGGTGAGCAGTTCTTC,CASSPEGEQFF
-,TRBJ1-2,-,TRBV12-3/TRBV12-4,13,TGTGCCAGCACTAGCGGGGGAAACTATGGCTACACCTTC,CASTSGGNYGYTF
-,TRBJ1-2,-,TRBV11-2,14,TGTGCCAGCAGCCCAGCGCCGGTTAACTATGGCTACACCTTC,CASSPAPVNYGYTF
-,TRBJ1-5,-,TRBV4-2,15,TGTGCCAGCAGCCAAGAGTCGGGTAGCAATCAGCCCCAGCATTTT,CASSQESGSNQPQHF
TRBD1,TRBJ1-2,-,TRBV18,15,TGTGCCAGCTCACCTCCACAGACAGGGAACTATGGCTACACCTTC,CASSPPQTGNYGYTF
-,TRBJ2-5,-,TRBV30,13,TGTGCCTGGGGTTCGGGAACTAGAGAGACCCAGTACTTC,CAWGSGTRETQYF
TRBD1,TRBJ1-1,-,TRBV18,16,TGTGCCAGCTCAACAAATAGACAGGGGGCAAAGAGTGAAGCTTTCTTT,CASSTNRQGAKSEAFF
TRBD2,TRBJ2-3,-,TRBV7-2,18,TGTGCCAGCAGCCCACGACTAGCGGGAGAGGCGGGGGCCGATACGCAGTATTTT,CASSPRLAGEAGADTQYF
TRBD2,TRBJ2-3,-,TRBV3-1/TRBV3-2,17,TGTGCCAGCAGCCCACACTTGGCGGGAGGGCCTTCAGATACGCAGTATTTT,CASSPHLAGGPSDTQYF
TRBD2,TRBJ2-3,-,TRBV6-5,13,TGTGCCAGCAGACTCCTAGCGGCAGATACGCAGTATTTT,CASRLLAADTQYF
TRBD1,TRBJ2-7,-,TRBV2,13,TGTGCCAGCATTCGCCAGGGGGCCTACGAGCAGTACTTC,CASIRQGAYEQYF
-,TRBJ2-2,-,TRBV9,12,TGTGCCAGCAGCGTAGACGTACATAAGCTGTTTTTT,CASSVDVHKLFF
-,TRBJ2-3,-,TRBV1,17,TGCACCAGCAGCCAGTGGGGTAGCGGGAGGGTAGGGGATACGCAGTATTTT,CTSSQWGSGRVGDTQYF
TRBD2,TRBJ2-7,-,TRBV6-6,17,TGTGCCAGCAGTCTCGGGTCGGGTGTTAGCGGGACTCGGGAGCAGTACTTC,CASSLGSGVSGTREQYF
-,TRBJ2-1,-,TRBV29-1,13,TGCAGCGTTGAGGGCGGGGATGGCTATGAGCAGTTCTTC,CSVEGGDGYEQFF
TRBD1,TRBJ2-2,-,TRBV29-1,18,TGCAGCGTTGCGGCCCACAGGGGGGTCGGCTCGGACACCGGGGAGCTGTTTTTT,CSVAAHRGVGSDTGELFF
TRBD2,TRBJ2-7,-,TRBV7-8,14,TGTGCCAGCAGCCTTGGACTAGCGGGTTACGAGCAGTACTTC,CASSLGLAGYEQYF
-,TRBJ2-5,-,TRBV3-1/TRBV3-2,14,TGTGCCAGCAGCCAAGAGAGTGGTCGAGGGACCCAGTACTTC,CASSQESGRGTQYF
-,TRBJ1-2,-,TRBV7-2,15,TGTGCCAGCAGCTTAGGGGGCCGAACATTCTATGGCTACACCTTC,CASSLGGRTFYGYTF
-,TRBJ1-5,-,TRBV6-6,15,TGTGCCAGCAGTTTCAGGGAAAAGTGGCTTCAGCCCCAGCATTTT,CASSFREKWLQPQHF
TRBD1,TRBJ2-5,-,TRBV28,19,TGTGCCAGCAGTTTACCCTCGCACTTCCGGACAGGGGGCTCAGAGACCCAGTACTTC,CASSLPSHFRTGGSETQYF
-,TRBJ2-7,-,TRBV19,14,TGTGCCAGTATGGAATCCGGGACAACCTACGAGCAGTACTTC,CASMESGTTYEQYF
TRBD1,TRBJ1-1,-,TRBV19,14,TGTGCCAGTAGTATATCCGGGACAGGTCGTGGTGCTTTCTTT,CASSISGTGRGAFF
-,TRBJ2-2,once,TRBV6-5,15,TGTGCCAGCAATCCCAGGACAGCGAACACCGGGGAGCTGTTTTTT,CASNPRTANTGELFF
-,TRBJ1-2,-,TRBV28,13,TGTGCCAGCAGTCCCCCGCAGGACTATGGCTACACCTTC,CASSPPQDYGYTF
TRBD1,TRBJ1-3,-,TRBV18,16,TGTGCCAGCTCACCCAGGACAGGGGATTCTGGAAACACCATATATTTT,CASSPRTGDSGNTIYF
TRBD2,TRBJ2-7,-,TRBV27,15,TGTGCCAGCAGTTTCCGGGGACTAGCGGGTGAAGAGCAGTACTTC,CASSFRGLAGEEQYF
TRBD2,TRBJ2-1,-,TRBV7-9,16,TGTGCCAGCAGCTCTGGACTAGCGGGAGCTCGGAATGAGCAGTTCTTC,CASSSGLAGARNEQFF
-,TRBJ2-3,-,TRBV19,14,TGTGCCAGTAGTATGGGGCAGGGATGGGATACGCAGTATTTT,CASSMGQGWDTQYF
TRBD1,TRBJ1-1,-,TRBV27,13,TGTGCCAGCAGGCCCACTGACAGGGGGCAGGCTTTCTTT,CASRPTDRGQAFF
TRBD2,TRBJ2-1,once,TRBV5-6,16,TGTGCCAGCAGCTCAGGACTAGCGGGAGTCAGCAATGAGCAGTTCTTC,CASSSGLAGVSNEQFF
TRBD1,TRBJ1-1,-,TRBV6-5,15,TGTGCCAGCAAAGGACAGGGGGAAATTCACACTGAAGCTTTCTTT,CASKGQGEIHTEAFF
TRBD2,TRBJ2-5,-,TRBV2,14,TGTGCCAGCAGTGGGGCGGGAGGGGGAGAGACCCAGTACTTC,CASSGAGGGETQYF
TRBD1,TRBJ1-1,-,TRBV28,12,TGTGCCAGCACCCTAGGACAGGGGGCAACTTTCTTT,CASTLGQGATFF
-,TRBJ2-7,-,TRBV2,13,TGTGCCAGCAGTGAAATCCTATTCTACGAGCAGTACTTC,CASSEILFYEQYF
TRBD2,TRBJ2-2,many,TRBV18,17,TGTGCCAACTCCACACCGGGACTAGCGGGACCCACCGGGGAGCTGTTTTTT,CANSTPGLAGPTGELFF
-,TRBJ1-4,-,TRBV7-9,16,TGTGCCAGCAGCACCGGGGGGGGCAGGTATAATGAAAAACTGTTTTTT,CASSTGGGRYNEKLFF
TRBD1,TRBJ2-7,once,TRBV18,13,TGTGCCAGCTCATCCGGGACAGGAGGTGAGCAGTACTTC,CASSSGTGGEQYF
-,TRBJ2-1,once,TRBV19,14,TGTGCCAGTAGTATAGGGGGGGGGCCGAATGAGCAGTTCTTC,CASSIGGGPNEQFF